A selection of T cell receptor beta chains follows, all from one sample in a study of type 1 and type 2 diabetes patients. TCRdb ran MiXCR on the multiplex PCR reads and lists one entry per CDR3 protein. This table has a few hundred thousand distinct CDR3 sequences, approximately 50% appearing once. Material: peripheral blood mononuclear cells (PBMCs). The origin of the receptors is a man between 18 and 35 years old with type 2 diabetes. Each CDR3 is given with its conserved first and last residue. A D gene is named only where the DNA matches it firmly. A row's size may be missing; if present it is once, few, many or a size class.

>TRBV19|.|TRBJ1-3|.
CASSLVGNTIYF
TGTGCCAGTAGTTTGGTAGGAAACACCATATATTTT
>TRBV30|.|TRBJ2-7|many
CAWTGPPHGYEQYF
TGTGCCTGGACTGGCCCACCGCACGGCTACGAGCAGTACTTC
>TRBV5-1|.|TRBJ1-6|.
CASSLVGRGNSPLHF
TGCGCCAGCAGCTTGGTGGGCAGGGGAAATTCACCCCTCCACTTT
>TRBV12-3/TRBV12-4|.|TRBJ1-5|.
CASSLKGVVQPQHF
TGTGCCAGCAGTTTGAAGGGAGTAGTGCAGCCCCAGCATTTT
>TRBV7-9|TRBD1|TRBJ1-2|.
CASSFSDRQGYTF
TGTGCCAGCAGCTTCTCGGACAGGCAGGGCTACACCTTC
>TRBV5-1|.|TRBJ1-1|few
CASSSLATAEAFF
TGCGCCAGCAGCTCCTTGGCGACAGCTGAAGCTTTCTTT
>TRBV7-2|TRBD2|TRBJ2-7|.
CASSFYRLAGGEQYF
TGTGCCAGCAGCTTCTACCGACTAGCGGGGGGCGAGCAGTACTTC
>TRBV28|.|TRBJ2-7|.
CASRGTSGTPTTYEQYF
TGTGCCAGCAGGGGGACCTCCGGGACACCAACTACCTACGAGCAGTACTTC
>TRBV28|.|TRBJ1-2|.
CASSLFTGTGYTF
TGTGCCAGCAGTTTATTTACAGGTACTGGCTACACCTTC
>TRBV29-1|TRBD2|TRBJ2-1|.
CSVINQDGGDYNEQFF
TGCAGCGTTATCAACCAAGACGGGGGGGACTACAATGAGCAGTTCTTC
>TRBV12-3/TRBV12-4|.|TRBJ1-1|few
CASSLQGTNTEAFF
TGTGCCAGCAGTTTACAGGGCACGAACACTGAAGCTTTCTTT
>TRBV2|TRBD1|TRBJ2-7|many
CASSEFGPTGVEQYF
TGTGCCAGCAGTGAATTCGGTCCGACAGGGGTCGAGCAGTACTTC
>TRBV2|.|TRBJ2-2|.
CASSEGRGGTGELFF
TGTGCCAGCAGTGAAGGGCGGGGTGGGACCGGGGAGCTGTTTTTT
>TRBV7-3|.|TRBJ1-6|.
CASSLAADRLSRSPLHF
TGTGCCAGCAGCTTGGCGGCCGACAGGTTGTCTCGCTCACCCCTCCACTTT
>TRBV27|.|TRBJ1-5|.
CASSVSLGVYSNQPQHF
TGTGCCAGTAGTGTCTCCTTGGGGGTCTATAGCAATCAGCCCCAGCATTTT
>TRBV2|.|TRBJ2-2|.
CANRDAGVNTGELFF
TGTGCCAACAGGGACGCGGGAGTCAACACCGGGGAGCTGTTTTTT
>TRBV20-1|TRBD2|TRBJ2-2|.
CSARGGSGATGELFF
TGCAGTGCTAGAGGAGGTAGCGGGGCCACCGGGGAGCTGTTTTTT
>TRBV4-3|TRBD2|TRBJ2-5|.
CASSQEWGGQETQYF
TGCGCCAGCAGCCAAGAATGGGGGGGCCAAGAGACCCAGTACTTC
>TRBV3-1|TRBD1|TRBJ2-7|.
CASSRDRGIEQYF
TGTGCCAGCAGCCGGGACAGGGGAATAGAGCAGTACTTC
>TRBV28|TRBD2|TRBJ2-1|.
CASRTSGSSYNEQFF
TGTGCCAGCAGGACTAGCGGGAGTTCCTACAATGAGCAGTTCTTC
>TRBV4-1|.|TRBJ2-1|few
CASNRAGLNNEQFF
TGCGCCAGTAACAGGGCAGGACTGAACAATGAGCAGTTCTTC
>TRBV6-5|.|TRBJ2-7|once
CASSYWRQGGYEQYF
TGTGCCAGCAGTTACTGGAGGCAGGGGGGCTACGAGCAGTACTTC
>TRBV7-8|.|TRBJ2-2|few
CASSLSKGAGELFF
TGTGCCAGCAGCCTCAGTAAGGGCGCCGGGGAGCTGTTTTTT
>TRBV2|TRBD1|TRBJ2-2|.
CASIGSQGAEELFF
TGTGCCAGCATCGGGTCACAGGGGGCCGAGGAGCTGTTTTTT
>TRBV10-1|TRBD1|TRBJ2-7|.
CACSQGPGGPSEQYF
TGCGCCTGCAGCCAAGGCCCAGGGGGCCCATCCGAGCAGTACTTC
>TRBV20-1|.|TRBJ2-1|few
CSAKGGPGYNEQFF
TGCAGTGCTAAGGGCGGGCCAGGATACAATGAGCAGTTCTTC
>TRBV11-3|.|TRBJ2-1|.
CASSLGGARTPNEQFF
TGTGCCAGCAGCTTAGGTGGGGCCAGAACACCCAATGAGCAGTTCTTC
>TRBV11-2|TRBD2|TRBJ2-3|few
CASSWDYDTQYF
TGTGCCAGCAGCTGGGACTATGATACGCAGTATTTT
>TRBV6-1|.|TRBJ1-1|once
CASSYEWNTEAFF
TGTGCCAGCAGTTACGAGTGGAACACTGAAGCTTTCTTT
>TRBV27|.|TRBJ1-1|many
CASSLSRAFGTEAFF
TGTGCCAGCAGTTTAAGTCGGGCTTTTGGCACTGAAGCTTTCTTT
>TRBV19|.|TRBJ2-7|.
CASSIDRGLSYEQYF
TGTGCCAGTAGTATAGATCGGGGGCTATCCTACGAGCAGTACTTC
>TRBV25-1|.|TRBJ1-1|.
CASSGPRPWVEAFF
TGTGCCAGCAGTGGGCCTCGTCCGTGGGTAGAAGCTTTCTTT
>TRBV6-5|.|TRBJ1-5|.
CASTGFANQPQHF
TGTGCCAGCACAGGGTTCGCAAATCAGCCCCAGCATTTT
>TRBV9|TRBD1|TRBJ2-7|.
CASSVSGTGDSYEQYF
TGTGCCAGCAGCGTAAGTGGGACAGGCGATTCCTACGAGCAGTACTTC
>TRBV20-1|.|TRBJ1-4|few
CSAGQGKMTNEKLFF
TGCAGTGCCGGGCAGGGAAAAATGACTAATGAAAAACTGTTTTTT
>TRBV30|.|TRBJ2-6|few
CAWSVTGANVLTF
TGTGCCTGGAGTGTAACTGGGGCCAACGTCCTGACTTTC
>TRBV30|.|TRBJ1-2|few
CASTPGGGDYGYTF
TGTGCCAGTACCCCTGGGGGGGGCGACTATGGCTACACCTTC
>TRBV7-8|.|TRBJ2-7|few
CASSYGSDYEQYF
TGTGCCAGCAGCTATGGCTCAGACTACGAGCAGTACTTC
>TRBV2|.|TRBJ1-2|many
CASSDLANYGYTF
TGTGCCAGCAGTGATCTTGCTAACTATGGCTACACCTTC
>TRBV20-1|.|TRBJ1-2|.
CSASGGLDYGYTF
TGCAGTGCTAGTGGGGGGCTGGACTATGGCTACACCTTC
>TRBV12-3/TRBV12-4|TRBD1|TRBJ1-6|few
CASSPGQGYRSPLHF
TGTGCCAGCAGTCCGGGACAGGGTTATCGTTCACCCCTCCACTTT
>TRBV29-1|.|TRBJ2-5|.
CSVEKETQYF
TGCAGCGTTGAAAAAGAGACCCAGTACTTC
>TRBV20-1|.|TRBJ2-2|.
CSARVSGHGELFF
TGCAGTGCTAGGGTTAGCGGTCACGGGGAGCTGTTTTTT
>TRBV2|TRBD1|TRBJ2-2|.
CASTWTGDGTGELFF
TGTGCCAGCACCTGGACAGGGGATGGGACCGGGGAGCTGTTTTTT
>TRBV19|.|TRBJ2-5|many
CASSITGQETQYF
TGTGCCAGTAGTATAACAGGGCAAGAGACCCAGTACTTC
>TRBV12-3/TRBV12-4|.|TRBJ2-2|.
CASMLTPSGELFF
TGTGCCAGCATGTTGACCCCGTCCGGGGAGCTGTTTTTT
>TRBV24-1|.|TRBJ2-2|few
CATSLASDTGELFF
TGTGCCACCAGTTTGGCTAGCGACACCGGGGAGCTGTTTTTT
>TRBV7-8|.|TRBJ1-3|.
CASSLKDTIYF
TGTGCCAGCAGCTTAAAGGACACCATATATTTT
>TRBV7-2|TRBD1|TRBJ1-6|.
CASSLGQGGTLHF
TGTGCCAGCAGCTTAGGACAGGGTGGCACCCTCCACTTT
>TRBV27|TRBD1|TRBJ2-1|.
CASIPRGGDRADEQFF
TGTGCCAGCATTCCAAGGGGAGGGGACAGGGCAGATGAGCAGTTCTTC
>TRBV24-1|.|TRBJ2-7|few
CATSDLWTDEQYF
TGTGCCACCAGTGATCTCTGGACAGACGAGCAGTACTTC
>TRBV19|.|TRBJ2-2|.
CAAIGGGASAGELFF
TGTGCCGCGATCGGAGGGGGCGCGTCTGCCGGGGAGCTGTTTTTT
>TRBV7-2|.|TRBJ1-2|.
CASSLTRGGYGYTF
TGTGCCAGCAGCTTGACTAGGGGCGGCTATGGCTACACCTTC
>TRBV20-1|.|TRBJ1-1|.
CSDSRRGNTEAFF
TGCAGTGACAGCCGGAGGGGCAACACTGAAGCTTTCTTT